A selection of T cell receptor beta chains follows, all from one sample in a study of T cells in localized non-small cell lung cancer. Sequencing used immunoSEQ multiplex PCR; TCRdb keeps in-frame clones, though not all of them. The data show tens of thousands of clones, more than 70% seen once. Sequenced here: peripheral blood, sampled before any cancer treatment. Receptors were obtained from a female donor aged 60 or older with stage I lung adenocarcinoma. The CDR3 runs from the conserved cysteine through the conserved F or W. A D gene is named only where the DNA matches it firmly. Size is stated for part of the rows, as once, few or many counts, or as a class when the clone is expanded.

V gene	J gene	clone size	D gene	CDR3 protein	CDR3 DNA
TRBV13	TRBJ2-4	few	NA	CASSLAVARPYDIQYF	TGTGCCAGCAGCTTAGCGGTAGCGCGGCCGTACGACATTCAGTACTTC
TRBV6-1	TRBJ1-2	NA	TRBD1	CASSESRDRGGYGYTF	TGTGCCAGCAGTGAGTCCCGGGACAGGGGAGGATATGGCTACACCTTC
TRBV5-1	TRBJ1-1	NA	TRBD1	CASAEGAQTEAFF	TGCGCCAGCGCCGAGGGGGCGCAGACTGAAGCTTTCTTT
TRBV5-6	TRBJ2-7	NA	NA	CASSPGQNNHYEQYF	TGTGCCAGCAGCCCTGGACAGAACAATCACTACGAGCAGTACTTC
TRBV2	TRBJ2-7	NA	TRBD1	CASDHRGESSYEQYF	TGTGCCAGCGATCACAGGGGCGAAAGCTCCTACGAGCAGTACTTC
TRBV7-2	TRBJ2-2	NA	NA	CASSGHYTGELFF	TGTGCCAGCAGCGGACACTACACCGGGGAGCTGTTTTTT
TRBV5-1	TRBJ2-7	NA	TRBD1	CASRSGTGNSYEQYF	TGCGCCAGCCGCTCCGGGACAGGGAATTCCTACGAGCAGTACTTC
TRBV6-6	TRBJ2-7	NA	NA	CASSYSNGNEQYF	TGTGCCAGCAGTTACTCGAACGGGAACGAGCAGTACTTC
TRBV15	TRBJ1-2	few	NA	CATSSEWSYGYTF	TGTGCCACCAGCAGCGAGTGGTCCTATGGCTACACCTTC
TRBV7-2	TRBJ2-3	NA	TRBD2	CASSSGTSGYTQYF	TGTGCCAGCAGCTCCGGGACTAGCGGGTATACGCAGTATTTT
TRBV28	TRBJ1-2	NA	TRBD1	CASSGGGGPYGYTF	TGTGCCAGCAGTGGGGGAGGGGGCCCCTATGGCTACACCTTC
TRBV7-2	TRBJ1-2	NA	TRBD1	CASSSDRGPYYGYTF	TGTGCCAGCAGCTCAGACAGGGGGCCTTACTATGGCTACACCTTC
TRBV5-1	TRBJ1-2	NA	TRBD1	CASSLAGQGASGYTF	TGCGCCAGCAGCTTGGCCGGACAGGGGGCGTCTGGCTACACCTTC
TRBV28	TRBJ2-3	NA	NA	CASSPQGLEDTQYF	TGTGCCAGCAGTCCTCAGGGGCTCGAGGATACGCAGTATTTT
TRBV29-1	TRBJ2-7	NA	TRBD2	CSVEGLAGNPYEQYF	TGCAGCGTTGAGGGGCTAGCGGGGAATCCCTACGAGCAGTACTTC
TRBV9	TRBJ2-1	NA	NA	CASSVVLGEQFF	TGTGCCAGCAGCGTAGTCTTGGGTGAGCAGTTCTTC
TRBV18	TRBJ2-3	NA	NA	CASSPPNYPRDTQYF	TGTGCCAGCTCACCACCAAACTACCCGCGAGATACGCAGTATTTT
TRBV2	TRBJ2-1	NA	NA	CASRPRSAPSSYNEQFF	TGTGCCAGCAGACCGCGGTCGGCCCCAAGCTCCTACAATGAGCAGTTCTTC
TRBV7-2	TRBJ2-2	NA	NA	CASSRTGRANTGELFF	TGTGCCAGCAGCCGGACCGGACGGGCGAACACCGGGGAGCTGTTTTTT
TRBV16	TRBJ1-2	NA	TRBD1	CASSPGQMYGYTF	TGTGCCAGCAGCCCGGGACAGATGTATGGCTACACCTTC
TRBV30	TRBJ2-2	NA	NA	CAWRSSRTGELFF	TGTGCCTGGAGGTCCTCGAGGACCGGGGAGCTGTTTTTT
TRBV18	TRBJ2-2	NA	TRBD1	CASSHRDRVVTGELFF	TGTGCCAGCTCACACCGGGACAGGGTTGTCACCGGGGAGCTGTTTTTT
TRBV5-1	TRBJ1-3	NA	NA	CASSISSGNSGNTIYF	TGCGCCAGCAGTATCTCCTCAGGAAACTCTGGAAACACCATATATTTT
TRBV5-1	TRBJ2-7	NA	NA	CASSPSGAHTYEQYF	TGCGCCAGCAGCCCTTCGGGGGCCCATACCTACGAGCAGTACTTC
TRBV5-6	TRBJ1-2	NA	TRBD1	CASSEPGTGVGYTF	TGTGCCAGCAGCGAACCCGGGACAGGGGTCGGCTACACCTTC
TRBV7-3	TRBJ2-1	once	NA	CASSLSDGFEQFF	TGTGCCAGCAGCTTATCCGACGGTTTCGAGCAGTTCTTC
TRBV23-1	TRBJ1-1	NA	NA	CASSQFSVRDTEAFF	TGCGCCAGCAGTCAATTCTCGGTTCGGGACACTGAAGCTTTCTTT
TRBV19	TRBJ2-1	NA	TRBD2	CASSPRLAGNREQFF	TGTGCCAGTAGTCCCAGACTAGCGGGGAACCGTGAGCAGTTCTTC
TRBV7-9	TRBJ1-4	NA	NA	CASSFNDGVQVEKLFF	TGTGCCAGCAGCTTTAATGACGGGGTCCAGGTTGAAAAACTGTTTTTT
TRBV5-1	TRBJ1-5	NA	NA	CASSLGQLDGTQPQHF	TGCGCCAGCAGCTTGGGACAGCTTGATGGTACTCAGCCCCAGCATTTT
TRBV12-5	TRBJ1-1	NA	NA	CASGGTEAFF	TGTGCTAGTGGGGGGACTGAAGCTTTCTTT
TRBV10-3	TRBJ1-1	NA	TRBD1	CAIRTGTENTEAFF	TGTGCCATCAGGACCGGGACAGAGAACACTGAAGCTTTCTTT
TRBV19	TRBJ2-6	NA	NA	CASSIIEPGANVLTF	TGTGCCAGTAGTATAATAGAACCTGGGGCCAACGTCCTGACTTTC
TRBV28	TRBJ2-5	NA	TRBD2	CASSLTGRLETQYF	TGTGCCAGCAGTTTAACCGGGAGGTTGGAGACCCAGTACTTC
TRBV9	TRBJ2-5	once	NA	CASSVAGMGETQYF	TGTGCCAGCAGCGTAGCCGGGATGGGAGAGACCCAGTACTTC
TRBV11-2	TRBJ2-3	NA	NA	CASSLQERAISTDTQYF	TGTGCCAGCAGCTTACAAGAGCGGGCTATCAGCACAGATACGCAGTATTTT
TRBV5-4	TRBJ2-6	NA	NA	CASQGSGGSFGANVLTF	TGTGCCAGCCAGGGGTCGGGGGGCTCTTTTGGGGCCAACGTCCTGACTTTC
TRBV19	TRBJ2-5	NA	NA	CATSHPAGIIETQYF	TGTGCCACATCTCACCCGGCAGGGATAATAGAGACCCAGTACTTC
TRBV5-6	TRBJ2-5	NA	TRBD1	CASRLGQGVQETQYF	TGTGCCAGCAGGCTAGGACAGGGAGTCCAAGAGACCCAGTACTTC
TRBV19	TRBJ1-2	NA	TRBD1	CASSIDWDSTNSTF	TGTGCCAGTAGTATAGACTGGGACAGCACGAACAGCACCTTC
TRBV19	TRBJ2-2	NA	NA	CASSMVAGDTGELFF	TGTGCCAGTAGTATGGTGGCAGGCGACACCGGGGAGCTGTTTTTT
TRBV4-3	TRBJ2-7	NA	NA	CASSQDYQGTYEQYF	TGCGCCAGCAGCCAGGATTATCAGGGAACCTACGAGCAGTACTTC
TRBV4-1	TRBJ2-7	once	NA	CASSHLLSYEQYF	TGCGCCAGCAGCCACCTACTAAGTTACGAGCAGTACTTC
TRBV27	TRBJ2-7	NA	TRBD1	CASSPLRTGDHEQYF	TGTGCCAGCAGTCCCCTCCGGACAGGGGACCACGAGCAGTACTTC
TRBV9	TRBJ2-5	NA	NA	CASSVGVSGGETQYF	TGTGCCAGCAGCGTAGGGGTTAGTGGCGGAGAGACCCAGTACTTC
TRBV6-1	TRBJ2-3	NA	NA	CASSERYPSTDTQYF	TGTGCCAGCAGTGAAAGGTACCCTAGCACAGATACGCAGTATTTT
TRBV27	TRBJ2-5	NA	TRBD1	CASSSTGGTQYF	TGTGCCAGCAGTTCAACAGGGGGGACCCAGTACTTC
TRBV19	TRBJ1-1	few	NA	CASSPHAAPTEAFF	TGTGCCAGTAGTCCCCATGCTGCCCCCACTGAAGCTTTCTTT
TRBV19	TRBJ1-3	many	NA	CASRSQPVSGNTIYF	TGTGCCAGTAGATCACAGCCCGTCTCTGGAAACACCATATATTTT
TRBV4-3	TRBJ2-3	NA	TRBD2	CASSQLKTSGSTDTQYF	TGCGCCAGCAGCCAATTGAAAACTAGCGGTAGCACAGATACGCAGTATTTT